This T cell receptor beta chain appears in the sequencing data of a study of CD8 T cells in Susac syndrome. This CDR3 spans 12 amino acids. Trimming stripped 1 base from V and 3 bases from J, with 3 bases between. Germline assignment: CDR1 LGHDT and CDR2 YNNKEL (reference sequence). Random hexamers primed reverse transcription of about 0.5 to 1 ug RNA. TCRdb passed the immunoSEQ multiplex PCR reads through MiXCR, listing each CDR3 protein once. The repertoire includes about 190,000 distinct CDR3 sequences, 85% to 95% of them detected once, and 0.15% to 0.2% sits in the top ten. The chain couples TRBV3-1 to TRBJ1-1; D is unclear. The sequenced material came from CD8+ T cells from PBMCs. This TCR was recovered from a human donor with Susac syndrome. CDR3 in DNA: TGTGCCAGCAGCCAAGGCTACACTGAAGCTTTCTTT. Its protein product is CASSQGYTEAFF.